These 3 T cell receptor beta chains were sequenced from one sample in a study of cytomegalovirus exposure and HLA in healthy donors. 13 Jbeta primers and 60 Vbeta primers were used for the PCR. Produced via immunoSEQ multiplex PCR; TCRdb's table is partial and in-frame only. Of roughly 150,000 clones in the sample, about 85% are singletons; the top ten hold 2.5% to 3%. Specimen: PBMCs. These receptors were obtained from a man aged 25 to 40 in good health and CMV-seropositive.

As for this clone: A junction boundary mismatches the germline segment, possibly from a read error. The V call is TRBV7-7, the J call TRBJ2-7; tentative D call: TRBD1 (6 bases). CDR1 and CDR2 (germline): SSHAT, FNYEAQ (reference sequence). CDR3 size: 14 residues. The chain's CDR3 is CASSPPDRPYEQYF. The CDR3 bases are TGTGCTAGCAGCCCCCCAGACAGGCCCTACGAGCAGTACTTC.

The gene calls are TRBV18 and TRBJ1-4, with TRBD1 matching 7 bases. There are 17 residues in the CDR3. The J segment lost 0 bases and the V segment lost 2 bases, leaving 6 bases of the junction unmatched. Germline loops: CDR1 KGHSH, CDR2 LQKENI. The CDR3 nucleotides read TGTGCCAGCTCACCAGGGACAGCCTTTGCAACTAATGAAAAACTGTTTTTT. Translating gives CASSPGTAFATNEKLFF.

The chain carries TRBV5-4 and TRBJ2-3, with TRBD2 identical over 11 bases. CDR3 size: 15 residues. The germline V gene has CDR1 SGHNT and CDR2 YYREEE (reference sequence). J lost 4 bases, V lost 4 bases, and 5 bases had no gene match. CDR3 DNA sequence: TGTGCCAGCAGCGGACTAGCGGGTCGCTCAGATACGCAGTATTTT. Translation: CASSGLAGRSDTQYF.